The 27 T cell receptor beta chains reported below all come from one sample, sequenced in a study of breast tumors, draining lymph nodes, adjacent tissues. Breast cancer patients provided tissue from their axillary draining lymph nodes. TCRdb fed the multiplex PCR reads into MiXCR, producing one record per CDR3 protein. Among fewer than 200,000 distinct CDR3 sequences, 33% were seen once, and the ten largest hold roughly 3.8%. Input material: axillary lymph node tissue. The source is a female donor with breast cancer. Some clones in this sample may be carry-over from other donors' samples.

This clonotype has a count of ten or more. The V gene is TRBV6-5, the J gene TRBJ2-7, with a possible D match to TRBD2 (5 bases). V was cut by 0 bases and J by 3 bases, with 12 bases left in between. This CDR3 is 15 amino acids long. From germline, CDR1 is MNHEY and CDR2 SVGAGI. CDR3 region: CASSYSYFGNYEQYF. CDR3 nucleotide sequence: TGTGCCAGCAGTTACTCGTATTTCGGGAACTACGAGCAGTACTTC.

Comment on this clonotype: With a much larger clone just one base away, this may be a read error. The V gene is TRBV20-1, the J gene TRBJ2-1; possibly TRBD1 for D (6 bases). The CDR3 loop spans 17 amino acids. The germline V and J ends were trimmed by 0 bases and 1 base, with 16 bases remaining between them. Germline-derived CDR1 and CDR2 are DFQATT and SNEGSKA (reference sequence). The CDR3 loop reads CSARERGGRGSYNEQFF. DNA of the CDR3: TGCAGTGCTAGAGAGAGAGGCGGCAGGGGTTCCTACAATGAGCAGTTCTTC.

The gene calls are TRBV2 and TRBJ2-3, with D tentatively TRBD1 or TRBD2 (5 bases each). CDR3 length equals 15 residues. With 10 bases removed from V and 11 bases from J, the gap between germline ends came to 28 bases. Germline CDR1 is SNHLY and CDR2 is FYNNEI. The CDR3 nucleotides are TGTGCCAACAGACCGGGACGCCTAATTAATAATGAGCAGTATTTT. Protein product: CANRPGRLINNEQYF.

V usage is TRBV12-3 or TRBV12-4 and J usage is TRBJ2-5, with 8 bases matching TRBD1. The CDR3 extends over 18 amino acids. V trimming: 3 bases; J trimming: 3 bases; junction bases outside the gene matches: 15. The CDR3, as DNA: TGTGCCAGCAGTTTTTTGCAGGGGGCATATGGTGTGAAAGAGACCCAGTACTTC. Translating gives CASSFLQGAYGVKETQYF.

This clonotype appeared once. The chain has TRBV19 and TRBJ1-6; 7 bases match TRBD1. The CDR3 loop spans 15 amino acids. The germline CDR1 and CDR2 sequences are LNHDA and SQIVND (reference sequence). Trimming took 7 bases from V and 9 from J; bases not matched to a gene: 12. The CDR3 here is CASNPVTGAGSPLHF. CDR3 sequence (DNA): TGTGCCAGTAATCCTGTAACAGGGGCGGGTTCACCCCTCCACTTT.

Note on this clonotype: Just one base apart from a much larger clone, this may be a read error. The chain is built from TRBV20-1 and TRBJ2-5; D is undetermined. The ends were cut back, 5 bases at V and 7 bases at J, with 20 bases in the middle. The CDR3 length is 14 residues. Per germline, CDR1 DFQATT and CDR2 SNEGSKA (reference sequence). CDR3 nucleotide sequence: TGCAGTGCTGAGGAGAGGACGGATGAAGCGACCCAGTACTTC. It specifies CSAEERTDEATQYF.

This clonotype has a count of ten or more. The rearrangement joins TRBV6-2 or TRBV6-3 to TRBJ2-1; TRBD2 agrees at 11 bases. V dropped 5 bases and J dropped 5; count of bases not matched to a gene: 5. The CDR3 consists of 15 residues. Per germline, CDR1 MNHEY and CDR2 SVGEGT. CDR3 DNA: TGTGCCAGCAGTCTGAGGACTAGCGGGCACAATGAGCAGTTCTTC. It yields the protein CASSLRTSGHNEQFF.

The V and J genes are TRBV19 and TRBJ2-1; a weak D match, TRBD2 (5 bases). CDR3 length: 13 amino acids. Trimming stripped 6 bases from V and 8 bases from J, with 14 bases between. Germline CDR1 is LNHDA and CDR2 is SQIVND (reference sequence). The CDR3 reads CASRASRSHEQFF. Here the CDR3 DNA reads TGTGCCAGTAGGGCTAGCAGGAGCCATGAGCAGTTCTTC.

The chain couples TRBV9 to TRBJ1-5; D uncertain. Germline values: CDR1 SGDLS, CDR2 YYNGEE. V gave up 1 base and J gave up 3 bases, with 11 bases separating them. The CDR3 covers 15 residues. CDR3 loop: CASSVRGGLNQPQHF. DNA for the CDR3: TGTGCCAGCAGCGTAAGAGGCGGTCTCAATCAGCCCCAGCATTTT.

This clonotype was detected many times. The chain recombines TRBV20-1 with TRBJ1-2, with 8 bases aligning to TRBD1. Germline trimming cut 6 bases from V and 8 bases from J; bases unmatched to any gene: 11. Germline values: CDR1 DFQATT, CDR2 SNEGSKA (reference sequence). The CDR3 has 13 amino acids. CDR3 sequence reads: CSALPATGAGYTF. CDR3 DNA: TGCAGTGCCCTGCCGGCGACAGGGGCCGGCTACACCTTC.

In its sample, this clonotype was seen many times. This chain joins TRBV28 and TRBJ2-7; D is perhaps TRBD1 (6 bases). The CDR3 totals 14 residues. The germline CDR1 and CDR2 sequences are MDHEN and SYDVKM. The V end was cut by 8 bases, the J end by 7 bases, with 21 bases between. The DNA for the CDR3 is TGTGCCAGCCTGCGAGAGGGGGTCTCACGGGAGCAGTACTTC. Translated, it gives CASLREGVSREQYF.

This chain uses TRBV10-3 with TRBJ1-6, with unresolved D. V was trimmed by 6 bases and J by 7 bases, leaving 10 bases between them. Germline CDR1 ENHRY, CDR2 SYGVKD. This CDR3 contains 13 residues. The CDR3 loop is CAISTIGNSPLHF. The CDR3, as DNA: TGTGCCATCAGCACAATTGGAAATTCACCCCTCCACTTT.

This clonotype appeared many times. V usage is TRBV20-1 and J usage is TRBJ1-5; D perhaps matches TRBD1 (5 bases). Trimming cost V 6 bases and J 2 bases, with 20 bases left between them. The CDR3 covers 16 residues. CDR1 DFQATT and CDR2 SNEGSKA come from the germline V gene (reference sequence). CDR3 protein: CSATGTNDFGNQPQHF. DNA for the CDR3: TGCAGTGCCACCGGGACCAATGATTTCGGCAATCAGCCCCAGCATTTT.

This clonotype was detected ten times or more. The V call is TRBV7-8, the J call TRBJ2-7; perhaps TRBD1 as D (6 bases). The germline V gene encodes CDR1 SGHVS and CDR2 FQNEAQ. Trimming took off 1 base at V and 7 bases at J, with 17 bases between the two ends. The CDR3 has 15 amino acids. CDR3 in DNA: TGTGCCAGCAGCTTAGTGGTGGGGGCCCCGGGGGAGCAGTACTTC. Amino acid sequence: CASSLVVGAPGEQYF.

This clonotype appeared many times. The V gene is TRBV7-9, the J gene TRBJ2-5; D is possibly TRBD2 (7 bases). Looked up from germline, CDR1 is SEHNR and CDR2 is FQNEAQ (reference sequence). V lost 1 base and J 5 bases, leaving 14 bases between the germline ends. The CDR3 is 15 amino acids. The CDR3 is CASSLEWGGRETQYF. The CDR3 DNA follows: TGTGCCAGCAGCTTAGAGTGGGGGGGCCGGGAGACCCAGTACTTC.

At least ten counts were recorded for this clonotype. In nucleotides, the CDR3 is TGTGCCAGCAGAATAGGACAGGGGGCTTCACCCCTCCACTTT. This codes for CASRIGQGASPLHF. V and J are TRBV27 and TRBJ1-6, with 11 bases lining up with TRBD1. In germline, CDR1 is MNHEY, CDR2 SMNVEV (reference sequence). After removal of 6 bases from V and 9 bases from J, the junction contained 4 bases not matched to a gene. The CDR3 runs to 14 residues.

This clonotype has at least ten counts. This chain links TRBV4-3 with TRBJ1-6, with TRBD1 identical over 10 bases. CDR1 and CDR2 from the germline V gene are LGHNA and YSLEER. This CDR3 region has 16 residues. Unmatched junction bases numbered 6, after V lost 1 base and J lost 9 bases. CDR3 nucleotides: TGCGCCAGCAGCCAAGGCCCGGGACAGGGGTCTTCACCCCTCCACTTT. Encoded protein: CASSQGPGQGSSPLHF.

This clonotype has a count of ten or more. The J gene is TRBJ2-3, the V gene TRBV6-4, with 8 bases identical to TRBD2. CDR3 size: 19 residues. CDR1 is MRHNA, CDR2 SNTAGT, per germline. V shed 3 bases and J 2 bases; nucleotides not matched to a gene: 16. The CDR3 DNA follows: TGTGCCAGCAGTGATTGGCCGGCAGGGACTAGTCGGAACACAGATACGCAGTATTTT. It encodes CASSDWPAGTSRNTDTQYF.

In this sample, this clonotype turned up many times. J is TRBJ2-7 and V is TRBV30; the D gene is possibly TRBD1 (5 bases). Germline-derived CDR1 and CDR2 are GTSNPN and SVGIG (reference sequence). The CDR3 length is 14 residues. V lost 8 bases to trimming and J lost 3 bases, with 20 bases between them. CDR3 amino acids: CALTAPKRGYEQYF. Written as DNA, the CDR3 is TGTGCCCTGACGGCCCCAAAAAGGGGCTACGAGCAGTACTTC.

In its sample, this clonotype was seen many times. The V call is TRBV5-6, the J call TRBJ1-2, with D hard to call. Germline V gives CDR1 SGHDT, CDR2 YYEEEE. Deletions cut 2 bases from V and 8 bases from J, with 16 bases between. This CDR3 is 14 amino acids long. Here the CDR3 DNA reads TGTGCCAGCAGCTTAGGCGCTAATCCCTGGGGCTACACCTTC. Its protein product is CASSLGANPWGYTF.

The chain combines TRBV12-3 or TRBV12-4 with TRBJ1-6; 8 bases map to TRBD1. The ends lost 4 bases at V and 7 bases at J; junction bases unmatched: 6. The CDR3 runs to 15 residues. The CDR3 bases are TGTGCCAGCAGTTGCGGAGGACAGGGAAATTCACCCCTCCACTTT. It codes for CASSCGGQGNSPLHF.

The sample holds many counts of this clonotype. The J gene is TRBJ1-5, the V gene TRBV15; D gene ambiguous. CDR1 and CDR2 (germline): LNHNV, YYDKDF (reference sequence). The CDR3 is 13 amino acids. Trimming removed 1 base at V and 5 bases at J, with 6 bases between. CDR3 in amino acids: CATSRGPHQPQHF. The CDR3 DNA is TGTGCCACCAGCAGAGGTCCCCATCAGCCCCAGCATTTT.

Comment on this clonotype: The junction shows a germline mismatch at one end, possibly a read error. The V call is TRBV9, the J call TRBJ1-2; 10 nucleotides align to TRBD1. The germline CDR1 and CDR2 sequences are SGDLS and YYNGEE. The CDR3 contains 17 residues. DNA of the CDR3: TGTGCCGGCAGCGTTATCCGGACAGGGGGGCTCGGCTCTGGCTACACCTTC. Translating it yields CAGSVIRTGGLGSGYTF.

This clonotype was recorded at least ten times. The junction departs from the called germline gene at one end, perhaps through a read error. The chain recombines TRBV20-1 with TRBJ2-5, with D maybe TRBD2 (7 bases). Germline V lookup: CDR1 DFQATT, CDR2 SNEGSKA (reference sequence). The CDR3 totals 11 residues. CDR3 residues: CTRGGEETQSF. CDR3 bases: TGCACTAGGGGGGGCGAAGAGACCCAGTCCTTC.

This clonotype was seen only once. No DNA is shown, since the ends of the CDR3 on it are uncertain; the CDR3 is the one TCRdb lists. The chain combines TRBV5-1 with TRBJ1-2; the tabulated D call, TRBD1, remains unverified against the DNA. Germline V gene sequence: CDR1 SGHRS, CDR2 YFSETQ. The CDR3 numbers 22 amino acids, ends counted. The CDR3 sequence is CASTNQTSMYLCASSSDRGYTF.

A note on this clonotype: A read error is possible here, since a much larger clone lies one base away. The CDR3 protein is CASAGPYKQYF. The CDR3 coding sequence is TGTGCCAGCGCAGGACCCTACAAGCAGTACTTC. The rearrangement uses TRBV28 and TRBJ2-7; D is unresolved. Germline lookup yields CDR1 MDHEN and CDR2 SYDVKM. The CDR3 loop spans 11 amino acids.

This clonotype was found many times. The gene calls are TRBV7-9 and TRBJ2-7; no definite D call. The CDR3 loop spans 13 amino acids. V was pared by 4 bases and J by 6 bases, with 13 bases between. CDR1 is SEHNR and CDR2 is FQNEAQ in the germline V gene (reference sequence). The CDR3 spells CASSSGSGPEQYF. For the CDR3, the DNA is TGTGCCAGCAGCTCCGGCTCTGGTCCCGAGCAGTACTTC.